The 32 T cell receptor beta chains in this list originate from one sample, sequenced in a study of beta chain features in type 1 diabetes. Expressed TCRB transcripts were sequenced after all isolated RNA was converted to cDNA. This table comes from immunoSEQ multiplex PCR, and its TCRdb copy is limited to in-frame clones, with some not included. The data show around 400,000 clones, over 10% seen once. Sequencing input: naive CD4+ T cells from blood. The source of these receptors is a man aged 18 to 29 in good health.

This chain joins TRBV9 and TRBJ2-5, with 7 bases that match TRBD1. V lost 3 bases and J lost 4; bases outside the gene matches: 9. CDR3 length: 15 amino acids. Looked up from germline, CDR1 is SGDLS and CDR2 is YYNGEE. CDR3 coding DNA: TGTGCCAGCAGCGCACAGGGGTCCCCCGGAGAGACCCAGTACTTC. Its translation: CASSAQGSPGETQYF.

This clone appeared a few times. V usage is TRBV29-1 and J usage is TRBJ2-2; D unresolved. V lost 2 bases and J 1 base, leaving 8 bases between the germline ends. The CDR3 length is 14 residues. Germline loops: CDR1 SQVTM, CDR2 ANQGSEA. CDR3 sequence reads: CSVEQVKNTGELFF. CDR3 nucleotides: TGCAGCGTTGAACAGGTGAAGAACACCGGGGAGCTGTTTTTT.

CDR3 DNA: TGTGCCAGCAGTTACTCCGGGACTCAGACCTACGAGCAGTACTTC. This codes for CASSYSGTQTYEQYF. The genes are TRBV6-5 and TRBJ2-7, with D possibly being TRBD2 (6 bases). V shed 0 bases and J shed 2 bases, with 11 bases lying between them. The germline CDR1 and CDR2 sequences are MNHEY and SVGAGI. The CDR3 length is 15 residues.

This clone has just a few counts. In DNA form, the CDR3 reads TGTGCCAATGGGGTCCGGGGATTTGCCTACAATGAGCAGTTCTTC. It translates to CANGVRGFAYNEQFF. The rearrangement links TRBV10-3 to TRBJ2-1, with a weak D call TRBD2 (5 bases). V was trimmed by 10 bases and J by 2 bases, leaving 18 bases between them. The CDR3 runs 15 residues. Germline lookup yields CDR1 ENHRY and CDR2 SYGVKD.

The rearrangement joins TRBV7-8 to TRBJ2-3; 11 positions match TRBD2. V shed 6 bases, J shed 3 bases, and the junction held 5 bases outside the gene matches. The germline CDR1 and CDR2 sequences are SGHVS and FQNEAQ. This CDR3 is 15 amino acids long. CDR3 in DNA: TGTGCCAGCAGTTTTTTAGCGGGGGGGACAGATACGCAGTATTTT. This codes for CASSFLAGGTDTQYF.

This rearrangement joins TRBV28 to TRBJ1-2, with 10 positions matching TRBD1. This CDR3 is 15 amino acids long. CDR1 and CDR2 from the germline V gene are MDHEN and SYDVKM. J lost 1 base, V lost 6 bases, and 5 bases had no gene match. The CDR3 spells CASRRTGGNNYGYTF. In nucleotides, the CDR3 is TGTGCCAGCAGACGGACAGGGGGAAATAACTATGGCTACACCTTC.

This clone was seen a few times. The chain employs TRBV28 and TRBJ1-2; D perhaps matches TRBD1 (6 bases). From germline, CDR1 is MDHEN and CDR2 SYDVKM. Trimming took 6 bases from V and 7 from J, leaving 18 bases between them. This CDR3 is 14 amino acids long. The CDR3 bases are TGTGCCAGCAGCCCGGCCCGTGTGGGGGCTGGCTACACCTTC. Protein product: CASSPARVGAGYTF.

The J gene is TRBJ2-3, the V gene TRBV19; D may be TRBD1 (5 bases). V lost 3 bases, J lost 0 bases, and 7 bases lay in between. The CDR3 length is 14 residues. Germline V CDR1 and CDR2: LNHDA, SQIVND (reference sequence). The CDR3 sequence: CASSIDRSTDTQYF. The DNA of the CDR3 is TGTGCCAGTAGTATTGACAGAAGCACAGATACGCAGTATTTT.

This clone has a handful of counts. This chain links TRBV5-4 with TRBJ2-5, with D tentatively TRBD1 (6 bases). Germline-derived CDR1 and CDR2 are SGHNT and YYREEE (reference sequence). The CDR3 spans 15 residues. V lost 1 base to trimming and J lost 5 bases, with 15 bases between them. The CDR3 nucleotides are TGTGCCAGCAGCTTGACGGCAGGGGCCCAGGAGACCCAGTACTTC. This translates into CASSLTAGAQETQYF.

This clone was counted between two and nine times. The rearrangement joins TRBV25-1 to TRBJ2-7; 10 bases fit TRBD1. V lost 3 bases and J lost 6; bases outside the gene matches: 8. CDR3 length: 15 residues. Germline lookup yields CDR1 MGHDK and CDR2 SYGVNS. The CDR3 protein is CASSDSGQGVVEQYF. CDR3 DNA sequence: TGTGCCAGCAGTGATTCAGGACAGGGGGTGGTCGAGCAGTACTTC.

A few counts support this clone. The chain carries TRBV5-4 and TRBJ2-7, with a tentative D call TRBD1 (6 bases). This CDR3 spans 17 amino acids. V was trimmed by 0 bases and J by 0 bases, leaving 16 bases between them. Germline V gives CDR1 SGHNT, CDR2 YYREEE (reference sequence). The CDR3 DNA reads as TGTGCCAGCAGCTTGGATTCAGGGGCTCCTCACTCCTACGAGCAGTACTTC. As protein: CASSLDSGAPHSYEQYF.

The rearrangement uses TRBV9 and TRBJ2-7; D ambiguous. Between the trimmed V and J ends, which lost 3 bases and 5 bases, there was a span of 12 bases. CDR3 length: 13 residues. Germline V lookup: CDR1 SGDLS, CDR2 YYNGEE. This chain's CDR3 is CASSGDSHDEQYF. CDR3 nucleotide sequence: TGTGCCAGCAGCGGTGACTCACACGACGAGCAGTACTTC.

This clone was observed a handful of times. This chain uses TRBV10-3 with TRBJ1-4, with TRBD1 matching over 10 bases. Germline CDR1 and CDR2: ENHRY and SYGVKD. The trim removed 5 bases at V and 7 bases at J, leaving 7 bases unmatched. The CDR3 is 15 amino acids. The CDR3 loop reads CAISFDRGRGEKLFF. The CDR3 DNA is TGTGCCATCAGTTTCGACAGGGGGCGAGGTGAAAAACTGTTTTTT.

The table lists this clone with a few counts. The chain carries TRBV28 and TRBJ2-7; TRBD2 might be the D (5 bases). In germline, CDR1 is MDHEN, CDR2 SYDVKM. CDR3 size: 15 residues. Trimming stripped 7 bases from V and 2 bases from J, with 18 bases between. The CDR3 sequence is CASTLTERVPYEQYF. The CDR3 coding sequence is TGTGCCAGCACCTTGACTGAGAGGGTCCCCTACGAGCAGTACTTC.

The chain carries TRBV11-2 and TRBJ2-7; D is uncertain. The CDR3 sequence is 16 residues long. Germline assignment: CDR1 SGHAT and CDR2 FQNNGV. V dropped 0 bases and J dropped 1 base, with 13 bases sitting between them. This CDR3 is CASSLDLVLPSYEQYF. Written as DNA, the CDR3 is TGTGCCAGCAGCTTAGATCTGGTACTCCCTTCCTACGAGCAGTACTTC.

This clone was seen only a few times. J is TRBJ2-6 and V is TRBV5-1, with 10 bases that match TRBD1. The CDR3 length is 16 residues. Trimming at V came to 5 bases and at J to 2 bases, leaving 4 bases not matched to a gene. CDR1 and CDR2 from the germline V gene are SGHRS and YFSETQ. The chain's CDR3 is CASRKTGGAGANVLTF. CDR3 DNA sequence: TGCGCCAGCAGGAAGACAGGGGGCGCTGGGGCCAACGTCCTGACTTTC.

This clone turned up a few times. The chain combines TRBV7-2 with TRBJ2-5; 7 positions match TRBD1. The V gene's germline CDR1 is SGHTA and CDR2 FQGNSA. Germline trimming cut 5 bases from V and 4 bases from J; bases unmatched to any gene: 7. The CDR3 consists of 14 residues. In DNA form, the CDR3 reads TGTGCCAGCAGCCCCCGACAGGGTGTAGAGACCCAGTACTTC. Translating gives CASSPRQGVETQYF.

CDR3 amino acids: CASSSDRVKQFF. The CDR3, as DNA: TGTGCCAGCAGCTCCGACAGGGTTAAGCAGTTCTTC. The rearrangement joins TRBV11-3 to TRBJ2-1; TRBD1 matches 7 bases. Trimming removed 4 bases from V and 11 bases from J; junction bases left unmatched: 5. Germline CDR1 and CDR2: SGHNT and YENEEA. The CDR3 runs to 12 residues.

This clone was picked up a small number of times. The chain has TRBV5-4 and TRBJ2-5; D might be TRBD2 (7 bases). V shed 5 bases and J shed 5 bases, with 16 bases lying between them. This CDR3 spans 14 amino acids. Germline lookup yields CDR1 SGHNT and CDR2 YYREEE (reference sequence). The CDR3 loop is CASRARGASETQYF. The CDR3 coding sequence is TGTGCCAGCAGGGCCCGGGGGGCCAGCGAGACCCAGTACTTC.

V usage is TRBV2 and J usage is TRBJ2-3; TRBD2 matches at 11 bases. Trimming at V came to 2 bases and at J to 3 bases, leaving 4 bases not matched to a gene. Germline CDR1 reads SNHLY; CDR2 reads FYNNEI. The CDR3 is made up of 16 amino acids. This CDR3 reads CASSEFTSGSTDTQYF. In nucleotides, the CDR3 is TGTGCCAGCAGTGAATTCACTAGCGGGAGTACAGATACGCAGTATTTT.

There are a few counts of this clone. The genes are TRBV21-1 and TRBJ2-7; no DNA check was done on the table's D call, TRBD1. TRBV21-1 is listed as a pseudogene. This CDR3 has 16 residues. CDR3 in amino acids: CASSKGSGTGIYEQYF. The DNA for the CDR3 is TGTGCCAGCAGCAAAGGTTCCGGGACAGGGATCTACGAGCAGTACTTC.

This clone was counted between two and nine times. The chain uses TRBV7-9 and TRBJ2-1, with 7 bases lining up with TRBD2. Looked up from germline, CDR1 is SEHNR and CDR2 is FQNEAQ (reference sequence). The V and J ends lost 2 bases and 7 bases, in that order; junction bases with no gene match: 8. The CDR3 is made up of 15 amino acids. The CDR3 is CASSLTGGGTNEQFF. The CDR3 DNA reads TGTGCCAGCAGCTTAACGGGAGGCGGGACGAATGAGCAGTTCTTC.

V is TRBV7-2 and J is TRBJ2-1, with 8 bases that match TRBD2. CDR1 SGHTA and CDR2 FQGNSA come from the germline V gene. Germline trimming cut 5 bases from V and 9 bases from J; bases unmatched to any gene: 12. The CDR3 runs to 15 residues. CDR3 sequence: CASSRGGLSEGEQFF. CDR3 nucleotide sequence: TGTGCCAGCAGCCGGGGGGGACTCTCGGAGGGTGAGCAGTTCTTC.

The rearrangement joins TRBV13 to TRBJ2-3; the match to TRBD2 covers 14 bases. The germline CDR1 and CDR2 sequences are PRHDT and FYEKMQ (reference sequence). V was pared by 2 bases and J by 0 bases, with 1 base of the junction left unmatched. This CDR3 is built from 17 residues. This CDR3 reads CASSLRLAGGSTDTQYF. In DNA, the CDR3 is TGTGCCAGCAGCTTACGACTAGCGGGAGGGAGCACAGATACGCAGTATTTT.

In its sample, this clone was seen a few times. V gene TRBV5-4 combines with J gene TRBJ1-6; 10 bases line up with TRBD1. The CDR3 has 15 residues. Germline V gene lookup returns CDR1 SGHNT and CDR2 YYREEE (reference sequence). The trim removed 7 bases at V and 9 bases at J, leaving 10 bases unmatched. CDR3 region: CASRSPGTGASPLHF. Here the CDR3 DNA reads TGTGCCAGCCGTTCACCCGGGACAGGGGCTTCACCCCTCCACTTT. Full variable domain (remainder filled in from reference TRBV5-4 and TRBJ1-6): ETGVTQSPTHLIKTRGQQVTLRCSSQSGHNTVSWYQQALGQGPQFIFQYYREEENGRGNFPPRFSGLQFPNYSSELNVNALELDDSALYLCASRSPGTGASPLHFGNGTRLTVT.

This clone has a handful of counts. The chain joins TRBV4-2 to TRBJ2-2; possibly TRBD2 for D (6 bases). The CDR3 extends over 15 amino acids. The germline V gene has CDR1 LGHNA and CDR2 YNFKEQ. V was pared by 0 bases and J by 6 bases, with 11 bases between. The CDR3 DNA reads TGTGCCAGCAGCCAAGAAGTTGGAGGGGCCGGGGAGCTGTTTTTT. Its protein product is CASSQEVGGAGELFF.

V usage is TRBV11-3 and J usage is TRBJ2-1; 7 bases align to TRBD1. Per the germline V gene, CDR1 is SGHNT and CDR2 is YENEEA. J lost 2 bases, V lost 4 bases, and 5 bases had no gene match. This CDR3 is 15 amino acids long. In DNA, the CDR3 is TGTGCCAGCAGCTCCCGACAGGGTCCCTACAATGAGCAGTTCTTC. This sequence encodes CASSSRQGPYNEQFF.

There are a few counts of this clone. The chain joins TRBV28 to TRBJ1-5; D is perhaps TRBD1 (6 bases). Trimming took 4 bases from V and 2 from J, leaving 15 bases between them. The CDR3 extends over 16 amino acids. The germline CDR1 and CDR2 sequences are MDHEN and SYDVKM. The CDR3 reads CASSSPGGGGNQPQHF. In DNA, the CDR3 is TGTGCCAGCAGTTCCCCCGGAGGGGGGGGCAATCAGCCCCAGCATTTT.

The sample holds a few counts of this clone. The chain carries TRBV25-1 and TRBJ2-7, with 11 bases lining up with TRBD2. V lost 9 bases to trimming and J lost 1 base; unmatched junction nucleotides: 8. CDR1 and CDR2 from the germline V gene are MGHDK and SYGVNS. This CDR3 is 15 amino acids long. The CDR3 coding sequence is TGTGCCAGTCTAACCGGGACTAGCGGTTCCTACGAGCAGTACTTC. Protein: CASLTGTSGSYEQYF.

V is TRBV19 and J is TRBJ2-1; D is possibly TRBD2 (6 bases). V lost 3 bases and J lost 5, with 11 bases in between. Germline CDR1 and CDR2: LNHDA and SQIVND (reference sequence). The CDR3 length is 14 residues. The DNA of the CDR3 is TGTGCCAGTAGTATTGGGGGGTGGAACAATGAGCAGTTCTTC. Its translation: CASSIGGWNNEQFF.

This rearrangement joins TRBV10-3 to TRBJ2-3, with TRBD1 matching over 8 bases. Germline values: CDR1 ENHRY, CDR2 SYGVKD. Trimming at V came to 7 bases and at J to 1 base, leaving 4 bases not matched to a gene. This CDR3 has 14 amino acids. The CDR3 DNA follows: TGTGCCATCAAACCGACAGGGGGCACAGATACGCAGTATTTT. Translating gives CAIKPTGGTDTQYF.

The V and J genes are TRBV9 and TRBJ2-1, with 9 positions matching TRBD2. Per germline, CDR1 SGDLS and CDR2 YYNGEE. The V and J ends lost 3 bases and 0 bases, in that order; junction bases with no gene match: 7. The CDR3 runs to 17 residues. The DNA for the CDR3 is TGTGCCAGCAGCGCTCAGCGGGGGGCCAGCTCCTACAATGAGCAGTTCTTC. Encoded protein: CASSAQRGASSYNEQFF.